The rows below give T cell receptor beta chains drawn from one sample of a study of T cell responses to AZD1222 COVID-19 vaccine. Data came from immunoSEQ multiplex PCR; TCRdb stores just in-frame clones and leaves some out. The sample has 150,000 to 180,000 clones; about nine tenths are singletons. Sequences were derived from peripheral blood, sampled on day 0 of AZD1222 vaccination. The source is an adult in good health. Both conserved end residues are part of each CDR3. D genes are given only for firm matches. Clone sizes are given selectively: once, few, many, or a class where the clone is expanded.

V gene,J gene,clone size,D gene,CDR3 DNA,CDR3 protein
TRBV4-1,TRBJ1-2,.,.,TGCGCCAGCAGCCAAGAGACGGGGAAAAGCTATGGCTACACCTTC,CASSQETGKSYGYTF
TRBV7-8,TRBJ1-1,.,.,TGTGCCAGCAGCGGGGGACAATTGAACACTGAAGCTTTCTTT,CASSGGQLNTEAFF
TRBV14,TRBJ2-7,.,.,TGTGCCAGCAGCCAAGTGATAGGCGGGGCATACGAGCAGTACTTC,CASSQVIGGAYEQYF
TRBV5-6,TRBJ2-7,.,TRBD1,TGTGCCAGCAGCTTGGGGACAGGGGGTACCTACGAGCAGTACTTC,CASSLGTGGTYEQYF
TRBV27,TRBJ1-2,.,.,TGTGCCAGCAGTCCCGATCAGGGTTTACGCGGCTACACCTTC,CASSPDQGLRGYTF
TRBV28,TRBJ2-5,.,TRBD2,TGTGCCAGCAGTCTCGGGGGGGAGGGTCTCCAAGAGACCCAGTACTTC,CASSLGGEGLQETQYF
TRBV28,TRBJ2-1,.,TRBD2,TGTGCCAGCAGTTTCGGCGGGAGGTCTGAGCAGTTCTTC,CASSFGGRSEQFF
TRBV12-3/TRBV12-4,TRBJ1-1,.,.,TGTGCCAGCAGTTCCGACAAGAACACTGAAGCTTTCTTT,CASSSDKNTEAFF
TRBV19,TRBJ1-6,.,.,TGTGCCAGTAGTCCCTCGAGGGGGGCCTATAATTCACCCCTCCACTTT,CASSPSRGAYNSPLHF
TRBV9,TRBJ2-7,.,.,TGTGCCAGCAGCGTAGAGACAGGTTCATACGAGCAGTACTTC,CASSVETGSYEQYF
TRBV12-2,TRBJ2-1,.,.,TGTGCAAGTCGCTTAGGCTCCCAGTGCTCCTACAATGAGCAGTTCTTC,CASRLGSQCSYNEQFF
TRBV19,TRBJ1-1,.,.,TGTGCCAGTAGTAGTAAACAGTTAAACACTGAAGCTTTCTTT,CASSSKQLNTEAFF
TRBV10-3,TRBJ2-2,.,.,TGTGCCATCAGTGAGTCCCCTCGGGGCCCGAACACCGGGGAGCTGTTTTTT,CAISESPRGPNTGELFF
TRBV7-9,TRBJ2-6,.,.,TGTGCCAGCTCTTACTCTGGGGCCAACGTCCTGACTTTC,CASSYSGANVLTF
TRBV19,TRBJ1-1,.,.,TGTGCCAGTAGTATAGTTACCGGAGAAGCTTTCTTT,CASSIVTGEAFF
TRBV5-1,TRBJ2-3,.,.,TGCGCCAGCAGCTTGCTTTCAGGGAGCACAGATACGCAGTATTTT,CASSLLSGSTDTQYF
TRBV15,TRBJ2-1,.,TRBD2,TGTGCCACCAGCAGTCTGCCTAGCGGCAGCTCCTACAATGAGCAGTTCTTC,CATSSLPSGSSYNEQFF
TRBV30,TRBJ2-7,.,.,TGTGCCTGGAGTGGCTGGACGCAAGGAGGCCCCTACGAGCAGTACTTC,CAWSGWTQGGPYEQYF
TRBV5-1,TRBJ1-2,.,TRBD1,TGCGCCAGCAGCTTGGCCGAGGACAGGGGATATGGCTACACCTTC,CASSLAEDRGYGYTF
TRBV6-2/TRBV6-3,TRBJ2-1,.,TRBD2,TGTGCCAGCAGTTACTTAGGACTAGCGGGTGGTAGTGAGCAGTTCTTC,CASSYLGLAGGSEQFF
TRBV5-6,TRBJ1-5,.,.,TGTGCCAGCAGCTTGCGGGGCAGGGTTCATCAGCCCCAGCATTTT,CASSLRGRVHQPQHF
TRBV5-8,TRBJ1-5,.,.,TGTGCCAGCACCCTAGGGGCTGGTAATCAGCCCCAGCATTTT,CASTLGAGNQPQHF
TRBV10-3,TRBJ2-1,.,.,TGTGCCATCACTCCTTCCAAGGTCGGAGGGTGGGTTGAGCAGTTCTTC,CAITPSKVGGWVEQFF
TRBV27,TRBJ2-7,.,.,TGTGCCAGCAGTCCCCGGACCGTACCTTCGTACGAGCAGTACTTC,CASSPRTVPSYEQYF
TRBV3-1/TRBV3-2,TRBJ2-1,.,TRBD2,TGTGCCAGCAGCCTGAATAGAGCGGGAGGGTACAATGAGCAGTTCTTC,CASSLNRAGGYNEQFF
TRBV28,TRBJ1-6,once,.,TGTGCCAGCAGCCCCAGCGGGACACCTTATAATTCACCCCTCCACTTT,CASSPSGTPYNSPLHF
TRBV5-4,TRBJ2-1,once,.,TGTGCCAGCACCCGCTTTGGGAGCTCCTACAATGAGCAGTTCTTC,CASTRFGSSYNEQFF
TRBV28,TRBJ1-1,.,.,TGTGCCAGCAGGACCCCTGGGGCCGGGGGCACTGAAGCTTTCTTT,CASRTPGAGGTEAFF
TRBV10-3,TRBJ2-7,.,TRBD2,TGTGCCATCAGGGGGACTAGCGGGAGGGAGGCCTCCTACGAGCAGTACTTC,CAIRGTSGREASYEQYF
TRBV28,TRBJ1-1,.,.,TGTGCCAGCAGTTTACGTCGGACAGCAAACACTGAAGCTTTCTTT,CASSLRRTANTEAFF
TRBV6-2/TRBV6-3,TRBJ2-3,.,TRBD2,TGTGCCAGCAGTTCCTCTCCTCTAGCGGGAGAAACAGATACGCAGTATTTT,CASSSSPLAGETDTQYF
TRBV19,TRBJ2-1,few,TRBD2,TGTGCCAGTAGTATACTAAGAGCAACCGGGACTAGCGGGATGTCAAATGAGCAGTTCTTC,CASSILRATGTSGMSNEQFF
TRBV2,TRBJ1-6,.,TRBD1,TGTGCCAGCAGGCACGGGACAGGGGGAGGATCACCCCTCCACTTT,CASRHGTGGGSPLHF
TRBV20-1,TRBJ2-3,once,.,TGCAGTGCTAGACAGGGAACCACGCAGTATTTT,CSARQGTTQYF
TRBV27,TRBJ2-1,.,.,TGTGCCAGCAGTTTATTGAGGGGGTATAACTACAATGAGCAGTTCTTC,CASSLLRGYNYNEQFF
TRBV6-5,TRBJ2-2,.,.,TGTGCCAGCAGTCCCGCCGGGAACACCGGGGAGCTGTTTTTT,CASSPAGNTGELFF
TRBV28,TRBJ2-1,.,TRBD2,TGTGCCAGCAGTCGACTGCGACTAGCGGGACTCGGGGATGAGCAGTTCTTC,CASSRLRLAGLGDEQFF
TRBV7-8,TRBJ2-7,once,.,TGTGCCAGCACATTCACAACGTCCTCCTACGAGCAGTACTTC,CASTFTTSSYEQYF
TRBV28,TRBJ1-2,.,TRBD1,TGTGCCAGCAGTTTACTTTTGCAGGGGGCAGGTGGCTACACCTTC,CASSLLLQGAGGYTF
TRBV7-9,TRBJ2-1,once,.,TGTGCCAGCAGCTATCCCGATCGAGAGGGGTTCAGGATCTTC,CASSYPDREGFRIF